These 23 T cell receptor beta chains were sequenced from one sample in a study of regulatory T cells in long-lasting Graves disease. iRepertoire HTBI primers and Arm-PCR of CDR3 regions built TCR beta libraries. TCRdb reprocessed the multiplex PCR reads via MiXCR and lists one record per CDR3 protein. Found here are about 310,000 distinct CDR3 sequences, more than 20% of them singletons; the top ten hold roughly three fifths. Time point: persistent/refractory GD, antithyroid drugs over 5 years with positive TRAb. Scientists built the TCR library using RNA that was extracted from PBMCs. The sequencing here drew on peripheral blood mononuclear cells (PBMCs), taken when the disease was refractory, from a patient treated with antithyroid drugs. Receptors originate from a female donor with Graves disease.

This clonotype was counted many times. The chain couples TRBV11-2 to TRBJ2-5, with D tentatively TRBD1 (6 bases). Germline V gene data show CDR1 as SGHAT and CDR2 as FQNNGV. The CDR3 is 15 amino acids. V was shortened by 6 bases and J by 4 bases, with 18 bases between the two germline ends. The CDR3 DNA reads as TGTGCCAGCAGTCCCGGGGACACCACAGGAGAGACCCAGTACTTC. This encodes CASSPGDTTGETQYF.

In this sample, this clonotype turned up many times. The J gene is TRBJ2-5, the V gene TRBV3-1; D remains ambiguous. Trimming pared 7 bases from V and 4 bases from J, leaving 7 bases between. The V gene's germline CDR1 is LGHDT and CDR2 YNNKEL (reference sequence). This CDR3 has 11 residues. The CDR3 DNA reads TGTGCCAGCAAGGGCCCAGAGACCCAGTACTTC. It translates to CASKGPETQYF.

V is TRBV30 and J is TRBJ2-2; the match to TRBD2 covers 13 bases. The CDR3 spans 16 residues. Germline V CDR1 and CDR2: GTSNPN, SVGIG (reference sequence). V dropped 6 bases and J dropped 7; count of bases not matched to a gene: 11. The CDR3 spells CACGTSGIGGVGELFF. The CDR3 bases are TGTGCCTGCGGGACTAGCGGGATCGGGGGAGTCGGGGAGCTGTTTTTT.

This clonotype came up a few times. The CDR3 loop reads CASKKRDSATPLYGYTF. The CDR3 bases are TGTGCCAGCAAAAAAAGGGACAGCGCAACTCCTCTCTATGGCTACACCTTC. The V gene is TRBV14, the J gene TRBJ1-2; 7 nucleotides agree with TRBD1. Germline V lookup: CDR1 SGHDN, CDR2 FVKESK. This CDR3 is built from 17 residues. Unmatched junction bases numbered 18, after V lost 7 bases and J lost 4 bases. The entire variable domain, with the rest obtained from reference TRBV14 and TRBJ1-2, is as follows: EAGVTQFPSHSVIEKGQTVTLRCDPISGHDNLYWYRRVMGKEIKFLLHFVKESKQDESGMPNNRFLAERTGGTYSTLKVQPAELEDSGVYFCASKKRDSATPLYGYTFGSGTRLTVV.

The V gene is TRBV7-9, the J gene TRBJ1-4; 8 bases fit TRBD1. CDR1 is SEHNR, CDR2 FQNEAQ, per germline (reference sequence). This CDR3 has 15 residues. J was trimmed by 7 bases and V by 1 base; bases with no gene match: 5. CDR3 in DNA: TGTGCCAGCAGCTTAGGCGGACAGGGCTCTGAAAAACTGTTTTTT. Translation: CASSLGGQGSEKLFF.

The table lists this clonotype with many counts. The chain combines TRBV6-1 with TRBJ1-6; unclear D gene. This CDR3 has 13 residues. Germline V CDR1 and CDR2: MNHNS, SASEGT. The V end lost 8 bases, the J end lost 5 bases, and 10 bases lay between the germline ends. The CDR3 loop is CASEDGDNSPLHF. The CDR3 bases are TGTGCCAGCGAGGACGGAGATAATTCACCCCTCCACTTT.

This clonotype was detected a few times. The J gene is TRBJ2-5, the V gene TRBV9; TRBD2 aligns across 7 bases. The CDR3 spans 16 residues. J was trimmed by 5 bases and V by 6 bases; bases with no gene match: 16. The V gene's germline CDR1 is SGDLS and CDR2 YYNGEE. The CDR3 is CASTNGEGRYTETQYF. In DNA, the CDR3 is TGTGCCAGCACCAACGGGGAGGGGCGCTATACGGAGACCCAGTACTTC.

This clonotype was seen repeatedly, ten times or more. The chain's CDR3 is CASNNGGAQETQYF. CDR3 DNA: TGTGCCAGCAACAACGGGGGCGCCCAAGAGACCCAGTACTTC. This chain joins TRBV6-1 and TRBJ2-5; D possibly matches TRBD1 or TRBD2 (6 bases each). The germline gives CDR1 MNHNS, CDR2 SASEGT. The CDR3 has 14 residues. Trimming removed 7 bases at V and 1 base at J, with 13 bases between.

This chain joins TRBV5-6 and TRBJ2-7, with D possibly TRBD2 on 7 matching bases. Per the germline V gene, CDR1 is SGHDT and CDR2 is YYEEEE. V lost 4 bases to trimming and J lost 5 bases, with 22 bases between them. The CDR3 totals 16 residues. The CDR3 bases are TGTGCCAGCAGCCCAAGTCAAGGGGGGGTATGGAACGAGCAGTACTTC. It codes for CASSPSQGGVWNEQYF. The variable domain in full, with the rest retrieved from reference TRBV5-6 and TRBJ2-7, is DAGVTQSPTHLIKTRGQQVTLRCSPKSGHDTVSWYQQALGQGPQFIFQYYEEEERQRGNFPDRFSGHQFPNYSSELNVNALLLGDSALYLCASSPSQGGVWNEQYFGPGTRLTVT.

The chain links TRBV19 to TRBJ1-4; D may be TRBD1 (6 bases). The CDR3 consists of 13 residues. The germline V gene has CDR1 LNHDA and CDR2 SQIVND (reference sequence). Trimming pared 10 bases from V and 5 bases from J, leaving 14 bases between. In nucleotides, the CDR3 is TGTGCCACTATGACAGGAGCCAATGAAAAACTGTTTTTT. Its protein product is CATMTGANEKLFF.

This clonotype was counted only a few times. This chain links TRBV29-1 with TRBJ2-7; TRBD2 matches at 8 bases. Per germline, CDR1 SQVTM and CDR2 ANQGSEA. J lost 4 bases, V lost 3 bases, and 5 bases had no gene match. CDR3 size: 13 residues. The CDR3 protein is CSVDSGSPYEQYF. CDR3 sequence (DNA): TGCAGCGTTGACAGCGGGAGTCCTTACGAGCAGTACTTC.

CDR3 DNA sequence: TGTGCCAGCAGCTTCGGAGTGGTAGTCGAAATCACCGGGGAGCTGTTTTTT. Translated: CASSFGVVVEITGELFF. J is TRBJ2-2 and V is TRBV11-2; no reliable D call. The CDR3 spans 17 residues. The V end was cut by 3 bases, the J end by 4 bases, with 18 bases between. Germline CDR1 reads SGHAT; CDR2 reads FQNNGV.

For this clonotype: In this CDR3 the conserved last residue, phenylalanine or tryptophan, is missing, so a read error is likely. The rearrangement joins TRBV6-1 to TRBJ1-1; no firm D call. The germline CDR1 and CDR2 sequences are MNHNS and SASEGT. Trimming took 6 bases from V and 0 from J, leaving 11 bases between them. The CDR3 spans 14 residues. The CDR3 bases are TGTGCCAGCAGCGAACACGGACTGAACACTGAAGCTTTCCTT. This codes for CASSEHGLNTEAFL.

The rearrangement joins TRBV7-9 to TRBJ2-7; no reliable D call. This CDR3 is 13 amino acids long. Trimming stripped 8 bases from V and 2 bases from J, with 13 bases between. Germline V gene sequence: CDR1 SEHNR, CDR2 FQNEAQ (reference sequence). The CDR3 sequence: CASAKSPAYEQYF. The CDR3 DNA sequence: TGTGCCAGCGCCAAATCCCCTGCCTACGAGCAGTACTTC. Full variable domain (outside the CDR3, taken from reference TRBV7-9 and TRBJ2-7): DTGVSQNPRHKITKRGQNVTFRCDPISEHNRLYWYRQTLGQGPEFLTYFQNEAQLEKSRLLSDRFSAERPKGSFSTLEIQRTEQGDSAMYLCASAKSPAYEQYFGPGTRLTVT.

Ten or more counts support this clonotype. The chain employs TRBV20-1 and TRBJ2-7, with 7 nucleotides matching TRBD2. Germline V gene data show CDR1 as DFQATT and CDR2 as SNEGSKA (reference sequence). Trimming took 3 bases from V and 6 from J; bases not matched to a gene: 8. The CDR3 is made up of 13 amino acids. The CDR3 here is CSASPRDYFEQYF. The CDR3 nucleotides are TGCAGTGCTAGCCCCCGGGACTATTTCGAGCAGTACTTC.

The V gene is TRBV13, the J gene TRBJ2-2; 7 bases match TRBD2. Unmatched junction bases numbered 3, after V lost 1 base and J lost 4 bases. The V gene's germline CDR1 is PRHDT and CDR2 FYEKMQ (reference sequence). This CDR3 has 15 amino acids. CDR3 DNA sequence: TGTGCCAGCAGCTTAGCGGCGGGAGTCACCGGGGAGCTGTTTTTT. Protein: CASSLAAGVTGELFF. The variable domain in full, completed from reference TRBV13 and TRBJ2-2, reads AAGVIQSPRHLIKEKRETATLKCYPIPRHDTVYWYQQGPGQDPQFLISFYEKMQSDKGSIPDRFSAQQFSDYHSELNMSSLELGDSALYFCASSLAAGVTGELFFGEGSRLTVL.

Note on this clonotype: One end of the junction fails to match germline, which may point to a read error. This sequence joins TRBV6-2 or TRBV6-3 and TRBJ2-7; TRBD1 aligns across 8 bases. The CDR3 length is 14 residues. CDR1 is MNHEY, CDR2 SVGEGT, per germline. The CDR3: CASSFSRGRYERYF. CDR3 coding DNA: TGTGCCAGCAGTTTCTCCAGGGGGCGGTACGAGCGGTACTTC.

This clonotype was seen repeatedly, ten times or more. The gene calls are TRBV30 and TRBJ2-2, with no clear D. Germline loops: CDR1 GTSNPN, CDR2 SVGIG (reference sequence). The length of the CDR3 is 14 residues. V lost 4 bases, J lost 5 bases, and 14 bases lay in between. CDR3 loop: CAWMGSKGTGELFF. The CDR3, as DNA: TGTGCCTGGATGGGGTCTAAGGGAACCGGGGAGCTGTTTTTT.

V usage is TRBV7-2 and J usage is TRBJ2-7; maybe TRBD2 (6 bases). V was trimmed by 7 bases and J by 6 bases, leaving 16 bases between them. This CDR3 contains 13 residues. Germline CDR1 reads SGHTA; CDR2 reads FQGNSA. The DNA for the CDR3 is TGTGCCAGCAACCCCCAGCCCGGGGGCGAGCAGTACTTC. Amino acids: CASNPQPGGEQYF.

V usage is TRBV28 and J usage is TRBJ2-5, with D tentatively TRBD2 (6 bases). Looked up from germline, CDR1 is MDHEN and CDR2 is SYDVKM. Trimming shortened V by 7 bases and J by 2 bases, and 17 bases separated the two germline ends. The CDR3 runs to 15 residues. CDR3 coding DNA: TGTGCCAGCAATTTTGCGGGAACGGCGCAAGAGACCCAGTACTTC. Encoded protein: CASNFAGTAQETQYF.

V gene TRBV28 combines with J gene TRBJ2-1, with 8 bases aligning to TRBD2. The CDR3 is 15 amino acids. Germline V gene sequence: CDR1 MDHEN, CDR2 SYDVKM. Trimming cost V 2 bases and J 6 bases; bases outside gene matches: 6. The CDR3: CASSLSTGGSNEQFF. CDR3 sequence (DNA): TGTGCCAGCAGTTTAAGTACGGGAGGGTCCAATGAGCAGTTCTTC.

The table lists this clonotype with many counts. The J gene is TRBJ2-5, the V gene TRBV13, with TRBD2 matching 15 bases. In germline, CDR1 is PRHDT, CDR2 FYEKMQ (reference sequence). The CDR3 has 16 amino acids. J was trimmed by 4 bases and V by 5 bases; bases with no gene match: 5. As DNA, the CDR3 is TGTGCCAGCAGCCCCCGGACTAGCGGGAGGGTAGAGACCCAGTACTTC. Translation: CASSPRTSGRVETQYF. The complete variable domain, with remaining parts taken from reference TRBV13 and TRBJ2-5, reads AAGVIQSPRHLIKEKRETATLKCYPIPRHDTVYWYQQGPGQDPQFLISFYEKMQSDKGSIPDRFSAQQFSDYHSELNMSSLELGDSALYFCASSPRTSGRVETQYFGPGTRLLVL.

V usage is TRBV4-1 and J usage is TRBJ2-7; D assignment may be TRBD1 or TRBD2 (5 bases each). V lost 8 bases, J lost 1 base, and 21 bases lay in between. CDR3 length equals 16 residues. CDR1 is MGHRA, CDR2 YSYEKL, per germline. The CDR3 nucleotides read TGCGCCAGCTCTCAAGAAACAGGAGGTGTATCCTACGAGCAGTACTTC. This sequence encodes CASSQETGGVSYEQYF.